This is a list of T cell receptor beta chains from one sample in a study of long-term antiretroviral therapy in people with HIV. Assay used: immunoSEQ multiplex PCR; TCRdb lists only in-frame clones, some missing. The data hold under 30,000 clones, with 75% to 90% observed a single time. This specimen consisted of unsorted PBMCs, obtained 0.3 years after starting antiretroviral therapy. These receptors originate from a man aged 35 to 55 with HIV. Both conserved end residues are trimmed from each CDR3.

j_call,v_call,cdr3_aa
TRBJ1-3,TRBV6-1,ASSDGVSGNTIY
TRBJ1-2,TRBV7-9,ASSLGGIYGYT
TRBJ2-1,TRBV5-1,ASSGIGSGGDEQF
TRBJ2-3,TRBV9,ASSVGGGSPDTQY
TRBJ1-3,TRBV5-5,ASSLGGFSGNTIY
TRBJ2-3,TRBV7-3,ASSQGLVRTDTQY
TRBJ1-6,TRBV28,ASSLRDSYSPLH
TRBJ2-2,TRBV4-3,ASSQSAGELF
TRBJ1-2,TRBV28,ASSLPGDNWGYT
TRBJ2-1,TRBV4-2,ASSQGTSGANEQF
TRBJ2-3,TRBV7-3,ASSSSSGTDTQY
TRBJ2-1,TRBV5-1,ASSLGQGGPEQF
TRBJ1-1,TRBV7-2,ASSFLAGFMNTEAF
TRBJ2-5,TRBV28,ASSFIGVQVTQY
TRBJ2-3,TRBV7-3,ASSLEWGGGETDTQY
TRBJ1-2,TRBV19,ASSVLQGSHGYT
TRBJ2-7,TRBV11-1,ASSLSSTGVFYEQY
TRBJ2-1,TRBV28,ASRWGGTSYNEQF
TRBJ2-1,TRBV15,ATSRDPGLGGEQF